This T cell receptor (beta chain) is from a study of blood T cells in healthy people across ages. Study outcomes and limitations: The fall in TCR beta diversity per million T cells was roughly linear with age.

Combining a sample-barcoded 5' primer with a J-beta primer mix, a second PCR ran for about 7 to 12 cycles. TCRdb analysed the 5' RACE reads with MiXCR anew, one entry per CDR3 protein. The sample consists of 600,000 to 900,000 distinct CDR3 sequences, around 25% of them appearing once. Trimming took 5 bases from V and 6 from J; bases not matched to a gene: 8. The CDR3 loop spans 15 amino acids. Germline CDR1 SGHTA, CDR2 FQGTGA. This clonotype came up a few times. The antigen remains unidentified. The same specimen was also included in a second study, on T cells of mothers and their children.

The V and J genes are TRBV7-3 and TRBJ2-1; 9 bases align to TRBD2. The TCR originated in a boy younger than 18 in good health. Material: blood. CDR3 residues: CASSPSSGALNEQFF. CDR3 nucleotide sequence: TGTGCCAGCAGCCCCTCTAGCGGGGCCCTCAATGAGCAGTTCTTC.